The next 5 T cell receptor beta chains were all read from a single sample in a study of shared clonotypes between healthy human individuals. Libraries were prepared by immunoSEQ multiplex PCR; TCRdb keeps only in-frame clonotypes and omits some of them. The sample holds millions of clones, 85% to 95% seen once. Sequencing was carried out using naive CD4+ T cells from PBMCs. Subset noted: CD45RA+ positively selected. The receptor set was obtained from a man younger than 35 in good health. Some clones in this sample may be carry-over from other donors' samples.

This chain joins TRBV10-1 and TRBJ2-1, with D perhaps TRBD1 (6 bases). V lost 2 bases and J 1 base, leaving 9 bases between the germline ends. The CDR3 is 15 amino acids. Germline V CDR1 and CDR2: WNHNN, SYGVQD (reference sequence). The CDR3 region is CASSEVQGSYNEQFF. For the CDR3, the DNA is TGCGCCAGCAGTGAGGTTCAGGGGTCCTACAATGAGCAGTTCTTC.

The chain carries TRBV4-2 and TRBJ2-1; possible D gene TRBD2, 5 bases. The CDR3 runs to 15 residues. The germline CDR1 and CDR2 sequences are LGHNA and YNFKEQ. The V gene lost 4 bases and the J gene lost 5 bases, with 15 bases spanning the gap. For the CDR3, the DNA is TGTGCCAGCAGCCCACCACTGGAGGAACACAATGAGCAGTTCTTC. It translates to CASSPPLEEHNEQFF.

The CDR3 nucleotides read TGTGCCAGCAGCCCGAGGCCCCGGCTAGCGGGCACAGATACGCAGTATTTT. The encoded protein is CASSPRPRLAGTDTQYF. The chain links TRBV21-1 to TRBJ2-3; TRBD2 was called by the table and not checked on the DNA. TRBV21-1 is a pseudogene segment. The CDR3 is made up of 17 amino acids.

Regarding this clone: Other DNA sequences from this sample encode an identical CDR3 as well. The J gene is TRBJ2-5, the V gene TRBV7-2; 7 nucleotides line up with TRBD1. Germline trimming cut 2 bases from V and 5 bases from J; bases unmatched to any gene: 2. The CDR3 loop spans 13 amino acids. Germline V CDR1 and CDR2: SGHTA, FQGNSA. This CDR3 is CASSLRQGETQYF. CDR3 DNA sequence: TGTGCCAGCAGCTTAAGACAGGGTGAGACCCAGTACTTC.

This sequence joins TRBV2 and TRBJ2-3; TRBD2 agrees at 9 bases. The CDR3 is made up of 15 amino acids. Germline lookup yields CDR1 SNHLY and CDR2 FYNNEI. V shed 4 bases and J 6 bases; nucleotides not matched to a gene: 8. This chain's CDR3 is CASSGLAGRVDTQYF. The CDR3 bases are TGTGCCAGCAGTGGCCTAGCGGGAAGGGTGGATACGCAGTATTTT.